This T cell receptor (beta chain) was profiled in a study of CXCR3-negative and CXCR3-positive naive CD8 T cells. Study-level findings and limits: The study inferred TCR strength from TRB CDR3 properties and found comparable surface CD5 between naive subsets. CXCR3-positive naive cells carried more hydrophobic TRB CDR3s than CXCR3-negative naive cells did. Sequencing showed both naive subsets with comparably high diversity, and memory CD8+ cells much lower. CXCR3-negative and CXCR3-positive naive cells shared comparable TRBV-TRBJ usage, but memory cells did not.

The CDR3 length is 14 residues. CD45RO-CCR7+CD27+CD95- cells counted as naive CD8+ T cells. As to this clonotype: Its antigen remains unknown.

Preparation of TRB cDNA libraries relied on 5' RACE carrying UMI labels. Reanalyzing the 5' RACE reads, TCRdb keeps one entry per CDR3 protein, without DNA. The sample's table shows about 120,000 distinct CDR3 sequences. This sequence was found in a human donor in good health. Some clones in this sample may be carry-over from other donors' samples. This chain connects TRBV12-3 or TRBV12-4 to TRBJ1-2; the TCRdb D gene call, TRBD1, has no DNA to confirm it. Sequenced sample: naive CXCR3+ CD8+ T cells from blood. Subset noted: CD45RO-CCR7+CD27+CD95- naive CD8+ T cells expressing CXCR3 (TNR3+). The chain's CDR3 is CASSFRGDNYGYTF.